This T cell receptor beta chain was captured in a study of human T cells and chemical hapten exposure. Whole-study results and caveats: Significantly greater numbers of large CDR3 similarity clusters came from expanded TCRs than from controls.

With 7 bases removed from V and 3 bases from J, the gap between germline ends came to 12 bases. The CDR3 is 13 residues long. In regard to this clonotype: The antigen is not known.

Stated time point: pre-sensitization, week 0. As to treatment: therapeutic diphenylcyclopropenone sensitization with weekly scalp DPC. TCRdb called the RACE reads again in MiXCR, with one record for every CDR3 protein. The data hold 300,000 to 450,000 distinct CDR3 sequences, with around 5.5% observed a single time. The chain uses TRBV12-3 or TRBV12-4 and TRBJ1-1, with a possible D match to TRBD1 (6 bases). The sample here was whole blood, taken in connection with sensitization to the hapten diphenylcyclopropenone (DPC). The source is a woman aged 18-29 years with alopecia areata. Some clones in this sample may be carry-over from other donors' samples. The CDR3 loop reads CASTNEGDTEAFF. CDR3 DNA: TGTGCCAGCACCAATGAGGGGGACACTGAAGCTTTCTTT.